This entry lists 8 T cell receptor beta chains sequenced from one sample in a study of T-cell memory formation after mild COVID-19. MiXCR, applied by TCRdb to the 5' RACE reads, yields one record per CDR3 protein. The sample lists 300,000 to 400,000 distinct CDR3 sequences, about an eighth occurring once. Sequences were obtained from PBMCs or a T cell subset sorted from them (not recorded which). These receptors were taken from a young man who had mild COVID-19 (a few samples of this study predate the infection). Cell type and time point are not known.

The chain's CDR3 is CASSEDPGQGPGTQYF. Here the CDR3 DNA reads TGTGCCAGCAGCGAGGACCCGGGACAGGGGCCAGGTACGCAGTATTTT. This chain links TRBV5-6 with TRBJ2-3, with 10 bases matching TRBD1. This CDR3 is built from 16 residues. V lost 4 bases and J lost 8; bases outside the gene matches: 13. Germline loops: CDR1 SGHDT, CDR2 YYEEEE.

Comment on this clonotype: Germline and junction disagree at one end, which may indicate a read error. This rearrangement joins TRBV20-1 to TRBJ2-7; D might be TRBD1 (5 bases). Per the germline V gene, CDR1 is DFQATT and CDR2 is SNEGSKA (reference sequence). The CDR3 loop spans 12 amino acids. CDR3 coding DNA: TGCAGTGCTAGAGGCAGGGCCTACGAGCAGTGCTTC. Its translation is CSARGRAYEQCF.

This chain uses TRBV15 with TRBJ2-7; 12 nucleotides align to TRBD1. In germline, CDR1 is LNHNV, CDR2 YYDKDF (reference sequence). This CDR3 region has 14 residues. J lost 8 bases, V lost 9 bases, and 11 bases had no gene match. The CDR3 protein is CATMTGTGGGKQYF. For the CDR3, the DNA is TGTGCCACGATGACCGGGACAGGGGGCGGGAAGCAGTACTTC.

This clonotype has ten or more counts. V gene TRBV4-1 combines with J gene TRBJ2-6; D is tentatively TRBD1 or TRBD2 (5 bases each). The CDR3 sequence is 16 residues long. V lost 0 bases to trimming and J lost 2 bases, with 8 bases between them. Germline CDR1 reads MGHRA; CDR2 reads YSYEKL. The CDR3 DNA reads TGCGCCAGCAGCCAAGATGGGGGAACTGGGGCCAACGTCCTGACTTTC. It specifies CASSQDGGTGANVLTF.

The chain recombines TRBV5-1 with TRBJ1-1; possibly TRBD1 for D (6 bases). Germline CDR1 SGHRS, CDR2 YFSETQ. V was clipped by 4 bases and J by 4 bases, with 14 bases between them. The CDR3 spans 14 residues. CDR3 in amino acids: CASSPGQIFTEAFF. The CDR3 nucleotides read TGCGCCAGCAGCCCTGGACAGATTTTCACTGAAGCTTTCTTT.

There are a few counts of this clonotype. V gene TRBV4-1 combines with J gene TRBJ2-3; 7 nucleotides match TRBD2. The CDR3 is made up of 15 amino acids. CDR1 is MGHRA, CDR2 YSYEKL, per germline. The junction had 6 bases not matched to a gene; V was cut back by 4 bases and J by 2 bases. The CDR3 region is CASSRTSEPTDTQYF. The CDR3 DNA sequence: TGCGCCAGCAGCCGCACTAGCGAACCCACAGATACGCAGTATTTT.

This clonotype was seen a handful of times. The chain has TRBV18 and TRBJ1-1; TRBD1 aligns across 12 bases. Trimming cost V 3 bases and J 4 bases; bases outside gene matches: 3. In germline, CDR1 is KGHSH, CDR2 LQKENI. The CDR3 has 15 amino acids. CDR3 residues: CASSPSGQGATEAFF. CDR3 DNA sequence: TGTGCCAGCTCACCCTCGGGACAGGGGGCCACTGAAGCTTTCTTT.

This sequence joins TRBV7-9 and TRBJ2-5; 9 bases line up with TRBD1. Germline V gives CDR1 SEHNR, CDR2 FQNEAQ (reference sequence). V lost 5 bases and J lost 2; bases outside the gene matches: 12. The CDR3 extends over 17 amino acids. CDR3: CASSQDRDRVSQETQYF. Written as DNA, the CDR3 is TGTGCCAGCAGCCAAGACCGGGACAGGGTGTCACAAGAGACCCAGTACTTC.